These T cell receptor beta chains were read from a single sample in a study of cytotoxic CD8 clonotypes in ibrutinib-treated CLL. Using immunoSEQ multiplex PCR, the repertoire was profiled, and TCRdb retains in-frame clones only, with some absent. The table includes 5,500 or so clones, 65% to 70% detected once. Specimen: PBMCs, collected before ibrutinib treatment. The receptors stem from a human donor with chronic lymphocytic leukemia. Each CDR3 is given with its conserved first and last residue. D genes are given only for firm matches. Clone size, where shown, is once, few, many, or a class for clones that have expanded.

v_gene: TRBV7-3; j_gene: TRBJ2-3; d_gene: NA; abundance: NA; CDR3aa: CASSETPDSLSHF; CDR3nt: TGTGCCAGCAGCGAAACCCCTGACTCCCTAAGCCATTTT
v_gene: TRBV6-1; j_gene: TRBJ2-6; d_gene: NA; abundance: few; CDR3aa: CASMDSFSGANVLTF; CDR3nt: TGTGCCAGCATGGACTCTTTCTCTGGGGCCAACGTCCTGACTTTC
v_gene: TRBV18; j_gene: TRBJ1-1; d_gene: NA; abundance: NA; CDR3aa: CASSPGMNTEAFF; CDR3nt: TGTGCCAGCTCACCAGGGATGAACACTGAAGCTTTCTTT
v_gene: TRBV5-1; j_gene: TRBJ1-2; d_gene: TRBD1; abundance: NA; CDR3aa: CASSPRTGFESNYGYTF; CDR3nt: TGCGCCAGCAGCCCCCGGACAGGGTTTGAATCTAACTATGGCTACACCTTC
v_gene: TRBV5-4; j_gene: TRBJ2-5; d_gene: TRBD2; abundance: once; CDR3aa: CASSLASGGAVGETQYF; CDR3nt: TGTGCCAGCAGCTTGGCTAGCGGGGGGGCCGTAGGAGAGACCCAGTACTTC
v_gene: TRBV4-1; j_gene: TRBJ2-2; d_gene: NA; abundance: NA; CDR3aa: CASSQGLGWTMAAKNTGELFF; CDR3nt: TGCGCCAGCAGCCAGGGCCTAGGTTGGACTATGGCGGCCAAAAACACCGGGGAGCTGTTTTTT
v_gene: TRBV4-1; j_gene: TRBJ2-6; d_gene: NA; abundance: NA; CDR3aa: CASSPQRSGANVLTF; CDR3nt: TGCGCCAGCAGTCCCCAGCGCTCTGGGGCCAACGTCCTGACTTTC
v_gene: TRBV6-5; j_gene: TRBJ2-7; d_gene: NA; abundance: NA; CDR3aa: CASSWGRDFGQYF; CDR3nt: TGTGCCAGCAGTTGGGGCAGGGATTTCGGGCAGTACTTC
v_gene: TRBV9; j_gene: TRBJ2-5; d_gene: TRBD1; abundance: NA; CDR3aa: CASSPREGAGETQYF; CDR3nt: TGTGCCAGCAGCCCGAGAGAGGGGGCCGGGGAGACCCAGTACTTC
v_gene: TRBV5-6; j_gene: TRBJ2-2; d_gene: TRBD1; abundance: NA; CDR3aa: CASSFADRRNTGELFF; CDR3nt: TGTGCCAGCAGCTTCGCGGACAGGCGCAACACCGGGGAGCTGTTTTTT
v_gene: TRBV7-9; j_gene: TRBJ1-1; d_gene: NA; abundance: few; CDR3aa: CASSPGSSNTEAFF; CDR3nt: TGTGCCAGCAGCCCGGGGTCATCGAACACTGAAGCTTTCTTT
v_gene: TRBV18; j_gene: TRBJ2-2; d_gene: NA; abundance: NA; CDR3aa: CASSPPGRINTGELFF; CDR3nt: TGTGCCAGCTCACCACCGGGGCGGATTAACACCGGGGAGCTGTTTTTT
v_gene: TRBV27; j_gene: TRBJ2-5; d_gene: TRBD1; abundance: NA; CDR3aa: CASSPLGQGMPETQYF; CDR3nt: TGTGCCAGCAGTCCCTTGGGACAGGGGATGCCGGAGACCCAGTACTTC
v_gene: TRBV11-2; j_gene: TRBJ2-1; d_gene: NA; abundance: few; CDR3aa: CASRWGGYNEQFF; CDR3nt: TGTGCCAGCAGATGGGGAGGTTACAATGAGCAGTTCTTC
v_gene: TRBV9; j_gene: TRBJ1-2; d_gene: NA; abundance: NA; CDR3aa: CASSVDGEDHNLGNYGYTF; CDR3nt: TGTGCCAGCAGCGTAGACGGGGAGGACCACAACCTAGGGAACTATGGCTACACCTTC
v_gene: TRBV27; j_gene: TRBJ2-7; d_gene: NA; abundance: NA; CDR3aa: CASSYRRQGEREQYF; CDR3nt: TGTGCCAGCAGTTATCGGCGTCAGGGAGAACGCGAGCAGTACTTC
v_gene: TRBV7-2; j_gene: TRBJ2-1; d_gene: TRBD2; abundance: NA; CDR3aa: CASSLGSGDYNEQFF; CDR3nt: TGTGCCAGCAGCCTAGGTAGCGGGGACTACAATGAGCAGTTCTTC
v_gene: TRBV19; j_gene: TRBJ2-3; d_gene: TRBD1; abundance: NA; CDR3aa: CASSALGTGVADTQYF; CDR3nt: TGTGCCAGTAGTGCTCTAGGGACAGGGGTTGCAGATACGCAGTATTTT
v_gene: TRBV7-8; j_gene: TRBJ2-1; d_gene: TRBD1; abundance: NA; CDR3aa: CASSPQGIGSYNEQFF; CDR3nt: TGTGCCAGCAGCCCACAGGGGATCGGCTCCTACAATGAGCAGTTCTTC
v_gene: TRBV7-8; j_gene: TRBJ1-1; d_gene: NA; abundance: NA; CDR3aa: CASSLLSGNTEAFF; CDR3nt: TGTGCCAGCAGCCTCCTATCAGGGAACACTGAAGCTTTCTTT
v_gene: TRBV25-1; j_gene: TRBJ1-2; d_gene: NA; abundance: NA; CDR3aa: CASSESTIKNYGYTF; CDR3nt: TGTGCCAGCAGTGAATCGACAATTAAGAACTATGGCTACACCTTC
v_gene: TRBV9; j_gene: TRBJ2-2; d_gene: NA; abundance: NA; CDR3aa: CASSRRDTNTRELLF; CDR3nt: TGTGCCAGCAGCCGTCGGGACACGAACACCAGGGAGCTGCTTTTT
v_gene: TRBV5-1; j_gene: TRBJ2-7; d_gene: NA; abundance: few; CDR3aa: CASSLPSYEQYF; CDR3nt: TGCGCCAGCAGCTTGCCCTCCTACGAGCAGTACTTC
v_gene: TRBV5-1; j_gene: TRBJ1-1; d_gene: NA; abundance: few; CDR3aa: CASRQGQLNTEAFF; CDR3nt: TGCGCCAGCAGACAAGGACAGTTAAACACTGAAGCTTTCTTT
v_gene: TRBV4-1; j_gene: TRBJ2-1; d_gene: NA; abundance: NA; CDR3aa: CASSLGGGPYNEQFF; CDR3nt: TGCGCCAGCAGCCTAGGGGGGGGCCCTTACAATGAGCAGTTCTTC
v_gene: TRBV7-3; j_gene: TRBJ1-2; d_gene: NA; abundance: few; CDR3aa: CASSLAPGDDSYGYTF; CDR3nt: TGTGCCAGCAGCTTAGCCCCTGGGGACGACAGCTATGGCTACACCTTC
v_gene: TRBV7-9; j_gene: TRBJ1-2; d_gene: NA; abundance: NA; CDR3aa: CASSLTGGYGYTF; CDR3nt: TGTGCCAGCAGCTTGACGGGGGGCTATGGCTACACCTTC
v_gene: TRBV19; j_gene: TRBJ1-1; d_gene: NA; abundance: NA; CDR3aa: CASSRDTNTEAFF; CDR3nt: TGTGCCAGTAGTAGAGACACCAACACTGAAGCTTTCTTT
v_gene: TRBV9; j_gene: TRBJ2-7; d_gene: TRBD1; abundance: few; CDR3aa: CASSKTGAYEQYF; CDR3nt: TGTGCCAGCAGCAAGACAGGGGCCTACGAGCAGTACTTC
v_gene: TRBV5-4; j_gene: TRBJ2-4; d_gene: TRBD1; abundance: once; CDR3aa: CASSDRAHGNIQYF; CDR3nt: TGTGCCAGCAGCGACAGGGCCCATGGGAACATTCAGTACTTC
v_gene: TRBV27; j_gene: TRBJ2-6; d_gene: NA; abundance: NA; CDR3aa: CASSWSSGANVLTF; CDR3nt: TGTGCCAGCAGCTGGAGCTCTGGGGCCAACGTCCTGACTTTC
v_gene: TRBV19; j_gene: TRBJ1-6; d_gene: NA; abundance: few; CDR3aa: CASSPGPLASPLHF; CDR3nt: TGTGCCAGTAGTCCAGGGCCTTTGGCCTCACCCCTCCACTTT
v_gene: TRBV30; j_gene: TRBJ2-7; d_gene: TRBD1; abundance: NA; CDR3aa: CAWKRADRETYEQYF; CDR3nt: TGTGCCTGGAAAAGGGCCGACAGGGAAACCTACGAGCAGTACTTC
v_gene: TRBV7-9; j_gene: TRBJ2-7; d_gene: TRBD1; abundance: NA; CDR3aa: CASSDYGQGTYEQYF; CDR3nt: TGTGCCAGCAGCGACTACGGACAGGGAACCTACGAGCAGTACTTC
v_gene: TRBV4-1; j_gene: TRBJ1-2; d_gene: NA; abundance: NA; CDR3aa: CASSQRDGLYGYTF; CDR3nt: TGCGCCAGCAGCCAAAGGGACGGCCTCTATGGCTACACCTTC
v_gene: TRBV5-8; j_gene: TRBJ1-1; d_gene: TRBD1; abundance: NA; CDR3aa: CASSLVFQGETEAFF; CDR3nt: TGTGCCAGCAGCTTGGTATTTCAGGGGGAAACTGAAGCTTTCTTT
v_gene: TRBV5-6; j_gene: TRBJ2-7; d_gene: TRBD1; abundance: NA; CDR3aa: CASSRTGGDEQYF; CDR3nt: TGTGCCAGCAGCCGGACAGGGGGGGACGAGCAGTACTTC
v_gene: TRBV4-1; j_gene: TRBJ1-1; d_gene: TRBD1; abundance: few; CDR3aa: CASSQGQGVSTEAFF; CDR3nt: TGCGCCAGCAGCCAAGGACAGGGGGTGAGTACTGAAGCTTTCTTT
v_gene: TRBV5-1; j_gene: TRBJ2-3; d_gene: TRBD2; abundance: few; CDR3aa: CASSHSGGHTDTQYF; CDR3nt: TGCGCCAGCAGCCATAGCGGGGGACACACAGATACGCAGTATTTT
v_gene: TRBV4-2; j_gene: TRBJ2-2; d_gene: TRBD2; abundance: few; CDR3aa: CASSQVGAGGGELFF; CDR3nt: TGTGCCAGCAGCCAAGTCGGAGCGGGGGGCGGGGAGCTGTTTTTT
v_gene: TRBV9; j_gene: TRBJ1-5; d_gene: TRBD1; abundance: few; CDR3aa: CASSGGQPYQPQHF; CDR3nt: TGTGCCAGCAGCGGGGGACAGCCGTATCAGCCCCAGCATTTT
v_gene: TRBV9; j_gene: TRBJ2-7; d_gene: TRBD2; abundance: NA; CDR3aa: CASSTEGTTLHEQYF; CDR3nt: TGTGCCAGCAGCACGGAGGGGACTACCCTTCACGAGCAGTACTTC
v_gene: TRBV10-1; j_gene: TRBJ1-5; d_gene: NA; abundance: few; CDR3aa: CASSPRDQPQHF; CDR3nt: TGCGCCAGCAGCCCTCGGGACCAGCCCCAGCATTTT
v_gene: TRBV5-4; j_gene: TRBJ1-2; d_gene: TRBD1; abundance: NA; CDR3aa: CASSPDREGYTF; CDR3nt: TGTGCCAGCAGCCCAGACAGGGAAGGCTACACCTTC
v_gene: TRBV14; j_gene: TRBJ1-2; d_gene: TRBD1; abundance: NA; CDR3aa: CASSRDSLYGYTF; CDR3nt: TGTGCCAGCAGCCGGGACAGTTTGTATGGCTACACCTTC
v_gene: TRBV27; j_gene: TRBJ2-7; d_gene: NA; abundance: NA; CDR3aa: CASSYRASYEQYF; CDR3nt: TGTGCCAGCAGTTACCGGGCCTCCTACGAGCAGTACTTC
v_gene: TRBV13; j_gene: TRBJ2-7; d_gene: NA; abundance: few; CDR3aa: CASSSEGDTPYEQYF; CDR3nt: TGTGCCAGCAGCTCCGAGGGAGACACTCCCTACGAGCAGTACTTC
v_gene: TRBV5-6; j_gene: TRBJ1-2; d_gene: NA; abundance: once; CDR3aa: CASSLTGRSYTF; CDR3nt: TGTGCCAGCAGCTTGACTGGGCGAAGCTACACCTTC
v_gene: TRBV27; j_gene: TRBJ2-7; d_gene: NA; abundance: NA; CDR3aa: CASSLRTALYEQYF; CDR3nt: TGTGCCAGCAGTTTAAGGACAGCCCTCTACGAGCAGTACTTC
v_gene: TRBV19; j_gene: TRBJ2-3; d_gene: NA; abundance: NA; CDR3aa: CASSIGTLLTDTQYF; CDR3nt: TGTGCCAGTAGTATAGGGACCCTTCTCACAGATACGCAGTATTTT
v_gene: TRBV9; j_gene: TRBJ1-4; d_gene: NA; abundance: NA; CDR3aa: CASSVGAGEKLFF; CDR3nt: TGTGCCAGCAGCGTGGGGGCGGGGGAAAAACTGTTTTTT
v_gene: TRBV11-2; j_gene: TRBJ2-5; d_gene: TRBD1; abundance: NA; CDR3aa: CASTGIKAGTGSLGTQYF; CDR3nt: TGTGCCAGCACGGGAATCAAAGCCGGGACAGGGTCCTTGGGGACCCAGTACTTC
v_gene: TRBV4-1; j_gene: TRBJ2-6; d_gene: TRBD1; abundance: NA; CDR3aa: CASSQPGGTGRGANVLTF; CDR3nt: TGCGCCAGCAGCCAACCAGGGGGCACTGGAAGAGGGGCCAACGTCCTGACTTTC
v_gene: TRBV4-2; j_gene: TRBJ2-3; d_gene: TRBD2; abundance: NA; CDR3aa: CASSPRTSGGTDTQYF; CDR3nt: TGTGCCAGCAGCCCGCGGACTAGCGGGGGCACAGATACGCAGTATTTT
v_gene: TRBV7-9; j_gene: TRBJ2-7; d_gene: NA; abundance: NA; CDR3aa: CASSPDGHNEQYF; CDR3nt: TGTGCCAGCAGCCCTGATGGGCATAACGAGCAGTACTTC
v_gene: TRBV5-1; j_gene: TRBJ1-4; d_gene: NA; abundance: few; CDR3aa: CASREAGREKLFF; CDR3nt: TGCGCCAGCAGGGAGGCGGGACGAGAAAAACTGTTTTTT
v_gene: TRBV11-2; j_gene: TRBJ1-1; d_gene: NA; abundance: NA; CDR3aa: CASSSTGIFSEAFF; CDR3nt: TGTGCCAGCAGCTCAACAGGGATATTCTCTGAAGCTTTCTTT
v_gene: TRBV23-1; j_gene: TRBJ1-2; d_gene: NA; abundance: NA; CDR3aa: CASSHAVAVCGYTF; CDR3nt: TGCGCCAGCAGTCACGCGGTCGCGGTCTGTGGCTACACCTTC
v_gene: TRBV4-1; j_gene: TRBJ1-1; d_gene: NA; abundance: NA; CDR3aa: CASSQLGTVNTEAFF; CDR3nt: TGCGCCAGCAGCCAACTTGGGACGGTGAACACTGAAGCTTTCTTT
v_gene: TRBV29-1; j_gene: TRBJ1-1; d_gene: NA; abundance: few; CDR3aa: CSAPREGEAFF; CDR3nt: TGCAGCGCCCCAAGGGAGGGCGAAGCTTTCTTT